The 6 T cell receptor beta chains below all came from one sample that was sequenced in a study of a mutant IDH1 vaccine in newly diagnosed glioma. These TCRs are of unknown antigen specificity. Produced via immunoSEQ multiplex PCR; TCRdb's table is partial and in-frame only. The sample comprises around 78,000 clones, approximately 85% of which are singletons, and approximately 2.3% rests with the top ten. The time point: week 23, last vaccination. Every vaccine dose comprised 300 ug of mutant IDH1 20-mer peptide plus topical imiquimod. Source: PBMCs, taken from a glioma patient whose treatment included an IDH1 peptide vaccine. These receptors were collected from a man younger than 45 with glioma. Some clones in this sample may be carry-over from other donors' samples.

The gene calls are TRBV25-1 and TRBJ2-5; D uncertain. V shed 1 base and J shed 7 bases, with 7 bases lying between them. The germline CDR1 and CDR2 sequences are MGHDK and SYGVNS. The CDR3 length is 12 residues. CDR3 in amino acids: CASSESRRTQYF. In DNA form, the CDR3 reads TGTGCCAGCAGTGAATCACGGAGGACCCAGTACTTC.

This clone was observed a single time. The identical CDR3 is also encoded by other nucleotide sequences in the sample. The chain carries TRBV25-1 and TRBJ1-5; a possible D gene is TRBD1 (6 bases). This CDR3 has 13 amino acids. Deletions cut 4 bases from V and 4 bases from J, with 8 bases between. Germline CDR1 is MGHDK and CDR2 is SYGVNS. The CDR3 here is CASSATGNQPQHF. For the CDR3, the DNA is TGTGCCAGCAGTGCTACAGGGAATCAGCCCCAGCATTTT.

The gene calls are TRBV10-3 and TRBJ2-7, with 7 bases identical to TRBD1. The V gene end was trimmed by 10 bases and the J gene end by 5 bases; junction bases not matched to a gene: 20. This CDR3 region has 16 residues. Per germline, CDR1 ENHRY and CDR2 SYGVKD. The CDR3 protein is CATATGTADSGNEQYF. The CDR3 DNA sequence: TGTGCCACCGCAACCGGGACAGCCGACTCAGGGAACGAGCAGTACTTC.

V gene TRBV2 combines with J gene TRBJ2-2; no clear D. The CDR3 length is 13 residues. The V end was cut by 2 bases, the J end by 4 bases, with 5 bases between. In germline, CDR1 is SNHLY, CDR2 FYNNEI. CDR3 amino acids: CASSELSTGELFF. DNA for the CDR3: TGTGCCAGCAGTGAATTGAGCACCGGGGAGCTGTTTTTT.

This clone is a singleton in its sample. The rearrangement joins TRBV6-1 to TRBJ1-5; 8 bases agree with TRBD1. CDR3 length equals 14 residues. Germline V gives CDR1 MNHNS, CDR2 SASEGT. V trimming: 7 bases; J trimming: 1 base; junction bases outside the gene matches: 3. The CDR3 region has the DNA TGTGCCAGCACTTGGACAGGGAGCAATCAGCCCCAGCATTTT. Protein product: CASTWTGSNQPQHF.

The chain recombines TRBV19 with TRBJ1-2, with 7 bases matching TRBD1. The CDR3 extends over 14 amino acids. Germline V lookup: CDR1 LNHDA, CDR2 SQIVND (reference sequence). With 6 bases clipped from V and 5 bases from J, the junction kept 9 bases outside the gene matches. CDR3 sequence: CASSLPGQTYGYTF. Written as DNA, the CDR3 is TGTGCCAGTAGCCTACCGGGACAGACTTATGGCTACACCTTC.